This entry features one T cell receptor (beta chain) sequence. Assay: immunoSEQ multiplex PCR; the TCRdb copy retains only in-frame clones and omits some. The table shows tens of thousands of clones, with almost 90% occurring only once. The data were obtained in a study of PD-L1 blockade in urothelial cancer. The wider study: The researchers analyzed blood 3 weeks (second dose) and 6 weeks after treatment start.

The CDR3 sequence is 18 residues long. After removal of 6 bases from V and 1 base from J, the junction contained 10 bases not matched to a gene. Germline V CDR1 and CDR2: KGHSH, LQKENI. Material: PBMCs, obtained around atezolizumab (anti-PD-L1) treatment. This chain connects TRBV18 to TRBJ2-1; TRBD2 matches at 12 bases. The TCR comes from an older woman with urothelial cancer. In DNA form, the CDR3 reads TGTGCCAGCTCCCTCAGGACTAGCGGGACCGTATCCTACAATGAGCAGTTCTTC. It specifies CASSLRTSGTVSYNEQFF.